These T cell receptor beta chains were read from a single sample in a study of cytomegalovirus exposure and HLA in healthy donors. The table came from immunoSEQ multiplex PCR; TCRdb's copy has only in-frame clones and leaves some out. Counted here are roughly 120,000 clones, 79% occurring once; the ten biggest clones make up around 4.3%. The sequencing sample was made of PBMCs. These receptors were collected from a man aged 30 to 39 in good health and CMV-seropositive. CDR3s leave out the opening cysteine and the closing phenylalanine or tryptophan. Each record gives: V gene, J gene, clone size, CDR3 length, CDR3 protein. Clone sizes are given selectively: once, few, many, or a class where the clone is expanded.

TRBV5-5,TRBJ2-5,NA,9,ARPLRGTQY
TRBV5-6,TRBJ2-1,NA,11,ASSRDRNNEQF
TRBV7-2,TRBJ1-5,NA,14,ASSHDRGLRNQPQH
TRBV7-9,TRBJ2-4,NA,13,ASSFSGHTQNSQY
TRBV9,TRBJ2-1,NA,15,ASSPRTSGGADNEQF
TRBV4-2,TRBJ2-3,few,15,ASSRASTSGNTDTQY
TRBV2,TRBJ1-2,NA,9,ASRLIEGYT
TRBV5-4,TRBJ1-5,NA,13,ASSRTTGSNQPQH
TRBV27,TRBJ2-1,NA,11,ASSLYGYNEQF
TRBV27,TRBJ2-7,NA,15,ASSPTLPGLGSYEQY
TRBV9,TRBJ1-1,NA,13,ASSPQGKIIAEAF
TRBV28,TRBJ1-4,NA,13,ASSFGGKGDEKLF